The 21 T cell receptor beta chains given below trace back to one sample, sequenced in a study of T cell repertoires in cytomegalovirus infection. These TCRs' antigens remain unknown. TCRdb called the reads again in MiXCR, with one record for every CDR3 protein. The repertoire holds about 890,000 distinct CDR3 sequences, with approximately 31% as singletons. The sample was cultured CD8+ T cells from PBMCs, taken from culture after CMV antigen stimulation. These receptors were taken from a human donor in good health (CMV status not recorded). Some clones in this sample may be carry-over from other donors' samples.

The J gene is TRBJ2-3, the V gene TRBV18; 13 bases line up with TRBD2. CDR3 length: 20 residues. Per the germline V gene, CDR1 is KGHSH and CDR2 is LQKENI. The V gene end was trimmed by 4 bases and the J gene end by 0 bases; junction bases not matched to a gene: 13. Here the CDR3 DNA reads TGTGCCAGCTCACTCAGACTGACTAGCGGGGGGACTTCAAGCACAGATACGCAGTATTTT. Protein sequence: CASSLRLTSGGTSSTDTQYF.

The sample holds a few counts of this clonotype. V is TRBV6-1 and J is TRBJ2-1, with D perhaps TRBD1 (6 bases). The ends were cut back, 10 bases at V and 3 bases at J, with 13 bases in the middle. The CDR3 covers 13 residues. The germline V gene has CDR1 MNHNS and CDR2 SASEGT. In nucleotides, the CDR3 is TGTGCCACGAGGCCGGACAGCTACAATGAGCAGTTCTTC. Encoded protein: CATRPDSYNEQFF.

This clonotype was counted ten times or more. V is TRBV7-2 and J is TRBJ2-3, with D tentatively TRBD1 (6 bases). The CDR3 length is 16 residues. Deletions cut 1 base from V and 2 bases from J, with 13 bases between. Germline V gene lookup returns CDR1 SGHTA and CDR2 FQGNSA. CDR3 residues: CASSLGYRVYTDTQYF. The DNA for the CDR3 is TGTGCCAGCAGCTTAGGGTACAGGGTTTACACAGATACGCAGTATTTT.

The chain couples TRBV28 to TRBJ1-1; 7 nucleotides match TRBD1. The V and J ends lost 6 bases and 4 bases, in that order; junction bases with no gene match: 8. The CDR3 covers 14 residues. Germline CDR1 is MDHEN and CDR2 is SYDVKM. CDR3 sequence reads: CASSLQGIGTEAFF. CDR3 nucleotide sequence: TGTGCCAGCAGCTTACAGGGGATCGGCACTGAAGCTTTCTTT.

V gene TRBV4-1 combines with J gene TRBJ1-1; a possible D gene is TRBD1 (6 bases). V was cut by 7 bases and J by 2 bases, with 8 bases left in between. CDR1 and CDR2 (germline): MGHRA, YSYEKL. The length of the CDR3 is 12 residues. CDR3 amino acids: CASMGQNTEAFF. DNA of the CDR3: TGCGCCAGCATGGGACAAAACACTGAAGCTTTCTTT.

V and J are TRBV14 and TRBJ2-1; TRBD1 aligns across 9 bases. The germline V gene encodes CDR1 SGHDN and CDR2 FVKESK. The CDR3 totals 18 residues. Trimming took 0 bases from V and 7 from J; bases not matched to a gene: 13. CDR3 amino acids: CASSQDPNRGLFRNEQFF. In DNA form, the CDR3 reads TGTGCCAGCAGCCAAGACCCTAACAGGGGGCTTTTTAGGAATGAGCAGTTCTTC.

This rearrangement joins TRBV7-9 to TRBJ2-7, with D possibly matching TRBD1 (6 bases). Trimming stripped 6 bases from V and 3 bases from J, with 9 bases between. The CDR3 extends over 12 amino acids. The germline V gene encodes CDR1 SEHNR and CDR2 FQNEAQ (reference sequence). In DNA, the CDR3 is TGTGCCAGCAGGGACAGATACTACGAGCAGTACTTC. This encodes CASRDRYYEQYF.

This clonotype showed up just a few times. The chain couples TRBV12-3 or TRBV12-4 to TRBJ1-3; D ambiguous. V was shortened by 6 bases and J by 2 bases, with 11 bases between the two germline ends. CDR3 size: 14 residues. CDR3 coding DNA: TGTGCCAGCAGGTTCAGCCTCCCTGGAAACACCATATATTTT. It codes for CASRFSLPGNTIYF.

The chain combines TRBV4-1 with TRBJ2-1, with TRBD2 matching 14 bases. The CDR3 runs to 20 residues. V was clipped by 1 base and J by 9 bases; unmatched bases: 17. Germline lookup yields CDR1 MGHRA and CDR2 YSYEKL. The CDR3 region is CASSQVLARPGLAGEGEQFF. In DNA form, the CDR3 reads TGCGCCAGCAGCCAAGTTTTAGCCAGGCCGGGACTAGCGGGGGAGGGTGAGCAGTTCTTC.

This clonotype was seen a handful of times. The chain has TRBV14 and TRBJ2-4; D might be TRBD2 (5 bases). Trimming left V 4 bases short and J 4 bases short, with 8 bases between. The germline CDR1 and CDR2 sequences are SGHDN and FVKESK. The CDR3 sequence is 13 residues long. Here the CDR3 reads CASSPGEKNIQYF. The CDR3 coding sequence is TGTGCCAGCAGCCCCGGGGAAAAAAACATTCAGTACTTC.

This clonotype has just a few counts. This chain connects TRBV6-6 to TRBJ2-2, with unresolved D. V was cut by 2 bases and J by 5 bases, with 3 bases left in between. The CDR3 sequence is 12 residues long. Germline V gives CDR1 MNHNY, CDR2 SVGAGI (reference sequence). CDR3 nucleotide sequence: TGTGCCAGCAGTTACACAACCGGGGAGCTGTTTTTT. This encodes CASSYTTGELFF.

V gene TRBV6-1 combines with J gene TRBJ2-7; D is possibly TRBD2 (7 bases). The CDR3 runs 15 residues. CDR1 is MNHNS, CDR2 SASEGT, per germline. V was pared by 1 base and J by 3 bases, with 13 bases between. Here the CDR3 reads CASSEEGEGVYEQYF. The CDR3, as DNA: TGTGCCAGCAGTGAAGAAGGGGAGGGGGTCTACGAGCAGTACTTC.

This clonotype came up once. Possible read error: a much larger clone is one base away. The chain uses TRBV7-2 and TRBJ2-3; perhaps TRBD2 as D (7 bases). This CDR3 contains 15 residues. Germline V lookup: CDR1 SGHTA, CDR2 FQGNSA. The CDR3 is CASSRLRGGTDTQNF. DNA for the CDR3: TGTGCCAGCAGCCGCCTTCGCGGGGGCACAGATACGCAGAATTTT.

This clonotype was observed a handful of times. V and J are TRBV12-3 or TRBV12-4 and TRBJ1-3; 7 nucleotides line up with TRBD1. The CDR3 contains 20 residues. With 3 bases clipped from V and 3 bases from J, the junction kept 20 bases outside the gene matches. The DNA for the CDR3 is TGTGCCAGCAGTTTTAGATTACCCGGACAGGTCAAGCGACATGGAAACACCATATATTTT. Translation gives CASSFRLPGQVKRHGNTIYF.

V and J are TRBV19 and TRBJ2-2; TRBD1 matches 7 bases. Losses at the gene ends were 6 bases for V and 0 bases for J; bases not matched to a gene: 4. The CDR3 sequence is 15 residues long. Germline loops: CDR1 LNHDA, CDR2 SQIVND (reference sequence). CDR3 bases: TGTGCCAGTAGGGTACAGGGGACGAACACCGGGGAGCTGTTTTTT. This encodes CASRVQGTNTGELFF.

This clonotype was observed at least ten times. The V gene is TRBV7-2, the J gene TRBJ2-2; 8 nucleotides agree with TRBD2. The V gene end was trimmed by 3 bases and the J gene end by 1 base; junction bases not matched to a gene: 7. Germline V CDR1 and CDR2: SGHTA, FQGNSA. The CDR3 is made up of 17 amino acids. CDR3 loop: CASSFPGRGVNTGELFF. The DNA for the CDR3 is TGTGCCAGCAGCTTTCCGGGGCGGGGGGTGAACACCGGGGAGCTGTTTTTT.

The sample holds a few counts of this clonotype. The chain links TRBV2 to TRBJ2-4; D is undetermined. The CDR3 contains 16 residues. The germline V gene encodes CDR1 SNHLY and CDR2 FYNNEI. V gave up 7 bases and J gave up 2 bases, with 18 bases separating them. This CDR3 reads CASTSSNGRTKNIQYF. The CDR3 DNA sequence: TGTGCCAGCACCTCTAGTAACGGGCGAACCAAAAACATTCAGTACTTC.

This clonotype was counted only a few times. V is TRBV27 and J is TRBJ2-7; the match to TRBD2 covers 9 bases. The ends lost 5 bases at V and 2 bases at J; junction bases unmatched: 4. The germline V gene encodes CDR1 MNHEY and CDR2 SMNVEV (reference sequence). The CDR3 covers 14 residues. The CDR3 here is CASSGQRGAYEQYF. CDR3 coding DNA: TGTGCCAGCAGTGGCCAGCGGGGGGCCTACGAGCAGTACTTC.

There are a few counts of this clonotype. The V gene is TRBV12-3 or TRBV12-4, the J gene TRBJ1-2; 8 nucleotides line up with TRBD1. With 5 bases clipped from V and 6 bases from J, the junction kept 8 bases outside the gene matches. This CDR3 region has 14 residues. CDR3 DNA: TGTGCCAGCAGTCCGTGGACAGGGTCGAATGGCTACACCTTC. Translated, it gives CASSPWTGSNGYTF.

The chain combines TRBV18 with TRBJ1-1; possible D gene TRBD1, 5 bases. There are 15 residues in the CDR3. Germline assignment: CDR1 KGHSH and CDR2 LQKENI. Trimming pared 7 bases from V and 1 base from J, leaving 16 bases between. CDR3: CASLKPAGQNTEAFF. The CDR3 DNA is TGTGCCAGCTTGAAGCCCGCAGGACAGAACACTGAAGCTTTCTTT. Complete variable domain (other parts from reference TRBV18 and TRBJ1-1): NAGVMQNPRHLVRRRGQEARLRCSPMKGHSHVYWYRQLPEEGLKFMVYLQKENIIDESGMPKERFSAEFPKEGPSILRIQQVVRGDSAAYFCASLKPAGQNTEAFFGQGTRLTVV.

This clonotype has at least ten counts. V gene TRBV7-6 combines with J gene TRBJ2-3, with 9 bases fitting TRBD1. CDR3 length: 15 amino acids. V was clipped by 5 bases and J by 3 bases; unmatched bases: 6. CDR1 is SGHVS and CDR2 is FNYEAQ in the germline V gene. The CDR3: CASSVPGQGTDTQYF. The CDR3 DNA sequence: TGTGCCAGCAGCGTCCCGGGACAGGGAACAGATACGCAGTATTTT.